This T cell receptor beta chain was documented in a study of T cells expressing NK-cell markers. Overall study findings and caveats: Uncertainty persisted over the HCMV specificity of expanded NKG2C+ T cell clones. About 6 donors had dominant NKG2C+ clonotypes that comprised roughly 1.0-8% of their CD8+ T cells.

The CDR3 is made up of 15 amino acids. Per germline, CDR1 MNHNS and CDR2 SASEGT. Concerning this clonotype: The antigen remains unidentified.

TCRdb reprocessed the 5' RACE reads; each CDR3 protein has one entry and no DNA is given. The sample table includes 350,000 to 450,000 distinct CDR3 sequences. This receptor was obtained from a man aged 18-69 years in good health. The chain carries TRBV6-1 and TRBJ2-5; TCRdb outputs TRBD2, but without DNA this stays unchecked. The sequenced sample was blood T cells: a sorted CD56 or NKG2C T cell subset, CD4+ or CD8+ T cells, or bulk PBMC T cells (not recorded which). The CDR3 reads CASRSSGGVWETQYF.